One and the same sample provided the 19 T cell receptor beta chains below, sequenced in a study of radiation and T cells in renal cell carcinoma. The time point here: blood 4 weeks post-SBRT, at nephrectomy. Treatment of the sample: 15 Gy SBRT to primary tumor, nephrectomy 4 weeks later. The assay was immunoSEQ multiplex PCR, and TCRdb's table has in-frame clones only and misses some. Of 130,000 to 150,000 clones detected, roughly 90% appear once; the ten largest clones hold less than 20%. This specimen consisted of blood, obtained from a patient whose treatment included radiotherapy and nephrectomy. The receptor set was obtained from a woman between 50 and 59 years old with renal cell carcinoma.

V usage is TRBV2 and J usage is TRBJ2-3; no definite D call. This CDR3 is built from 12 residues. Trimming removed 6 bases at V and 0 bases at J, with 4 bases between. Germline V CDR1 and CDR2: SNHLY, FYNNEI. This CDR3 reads CASSQSTDTQYF. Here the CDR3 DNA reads TGTGCCAGCAGCCAGAGCACAGATACGCAGTATTTT.

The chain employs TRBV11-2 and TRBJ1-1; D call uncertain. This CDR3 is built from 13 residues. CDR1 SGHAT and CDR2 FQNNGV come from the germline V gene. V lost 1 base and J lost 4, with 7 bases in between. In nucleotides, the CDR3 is TGTGCCAGCAGCTTAGGGGTCGGCACTGAAGCTTTCTTT. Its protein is CASSLGVGTEAFF.

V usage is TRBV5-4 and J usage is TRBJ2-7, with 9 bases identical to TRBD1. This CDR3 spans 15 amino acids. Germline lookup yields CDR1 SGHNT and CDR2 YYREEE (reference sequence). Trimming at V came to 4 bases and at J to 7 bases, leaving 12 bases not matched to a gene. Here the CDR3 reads CASSPNRGLSREQYF. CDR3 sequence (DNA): TGTGCCAGCAGCCCCAACAGGGGGCTGTCTAGGGAGCAGTACTTC.

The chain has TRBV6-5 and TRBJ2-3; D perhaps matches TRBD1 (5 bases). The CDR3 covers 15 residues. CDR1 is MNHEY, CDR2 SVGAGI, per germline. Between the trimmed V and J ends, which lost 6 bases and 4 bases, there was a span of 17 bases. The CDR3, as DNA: TGTGCCAGCAGGATGACAGTGCTAACCTCAGATACGCAGTATTTT. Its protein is CASRMTVLTSDTQYF.

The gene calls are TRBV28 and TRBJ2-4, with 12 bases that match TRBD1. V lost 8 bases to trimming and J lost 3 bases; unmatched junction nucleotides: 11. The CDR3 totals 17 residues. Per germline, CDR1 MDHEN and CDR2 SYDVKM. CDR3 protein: CASLGQGAGWGKNIQYF. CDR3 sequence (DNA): TGTGCCAGCCTGGGACAGGGGGCAGGGTGGGGCAAAAACATTCAGTACTTC. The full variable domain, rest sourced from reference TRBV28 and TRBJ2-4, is DVKVTQSSRYLVKRTGEKVFLECVQDMDHENMFWYRQDPGLGLRLIYFSYDVKMKEKGDIPEGYSVSREKKERFSLILESASTNQTSMYLCASLGQGAGWGKNIQYFGAGTRLSVL.

The CDR3 spells CASSPNGRVGTEAFF. Written as DNA, the CDR3 is TGTGCCAGCAGCCCCAACGGGCGAGTGGGCACTGAAGCTTTCTTT. The chain is built from TRBV9 and TRBJ1-1; no clear D. The CDR3 sequence is 15 residues long. Trimming shortened V by 4 bases and J by 4 bases, and 17 bases separated the two germline ends. CDR1 is SGDLS and CDR2 is YYNGEE in the germline V gene. Looking up the rest from reference TRBV9 and TRBJ1-1 gives the full variable domain: DSGVTQTPKHLITATGQRVTLRCSPRSGDLSVYWYQQSLDQGLQFLIQYYNGEERAKGNILERFSAQQFPDLHSELNLSSLELGDSALYFCASSPNGRVGTEAFFGQGTRLTVV.

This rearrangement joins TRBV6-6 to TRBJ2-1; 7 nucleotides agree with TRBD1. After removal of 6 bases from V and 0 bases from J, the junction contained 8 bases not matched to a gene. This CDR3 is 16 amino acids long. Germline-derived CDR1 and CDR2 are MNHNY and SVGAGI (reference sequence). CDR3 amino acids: CASSTDRVSSYNEQFF. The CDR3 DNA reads TGTGCCAGCAGCACAGACAGGGTGAGCTCCTACAATGAGCAGTTCTTC.

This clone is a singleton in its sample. The CDR3 here is CASSQETGFLQPQHF. For the CDR3, the DNA is TGCGCCAGCAGCCAAGAGACAGGGTTTCTTCAGCCCCAGCATTTT. The chain carries TRBV4-3 and TRBJ1-5; 7 nucleotides match TRBD1. V lost 0 bases and J lost 6; bases outside the gene matches: 5. This CDR3 contains 15 residues. The germline CDR1 and CDR2 sequences are LGHNA and YSLEER.

Here the CDR3 reads CASSPGTPNTEAFF. The CDR3 DNA reads TGTGCCAGCAGTCCCGGGACACCGAACACTGAAGCTTTCTTT. The chain joins TRBV28 to TRBJ1-1, with a possible D match to TRBD1 (6 bases). Looked up from germline, CDR1 is MDHEN and CDR2 is SYDVKM. V was pared by 5 bases and J by 1 base, with 11 bases between. The CDR3 is 14 residues long.

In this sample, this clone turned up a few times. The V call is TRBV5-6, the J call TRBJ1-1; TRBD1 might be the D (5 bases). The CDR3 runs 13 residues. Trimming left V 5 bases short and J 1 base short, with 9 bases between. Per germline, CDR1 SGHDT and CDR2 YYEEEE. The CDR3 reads CASSTGQNTEAFF. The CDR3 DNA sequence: TGTGCCAGCAGTACTGGACAGAACACTGAAGCTTTCTTT.

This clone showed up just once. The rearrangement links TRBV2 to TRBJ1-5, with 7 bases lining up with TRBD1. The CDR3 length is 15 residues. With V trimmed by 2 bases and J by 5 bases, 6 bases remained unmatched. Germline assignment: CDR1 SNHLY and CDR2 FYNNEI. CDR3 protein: CASSESRGGYQPQHF. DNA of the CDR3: TGTGCCAGCAGTGAATCTCGAGGGGGCTATCAGCCCCAGCATTTT. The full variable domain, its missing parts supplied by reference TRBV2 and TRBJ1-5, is EPEVTQTPSHQVTQMGQEVILRCVPISNHLYFYWYRQILGQKVEFLVSFYNNEISEKSEIFDDQFSVERPDGSNFTLKIRSTKLEDSAMYFCASSESRGGYQPQHFGDGTRLSIL.

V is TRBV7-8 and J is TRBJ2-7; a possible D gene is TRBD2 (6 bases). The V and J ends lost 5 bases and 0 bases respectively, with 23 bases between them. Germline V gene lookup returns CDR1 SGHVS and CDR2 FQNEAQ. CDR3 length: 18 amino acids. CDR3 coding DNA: TGTGCCAGCAGCCTAGGGGCTAGTGGGGGACTCAGCTCCTACGAGCAGTACTTC. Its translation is CASSLGASGGLSSYEQYF.

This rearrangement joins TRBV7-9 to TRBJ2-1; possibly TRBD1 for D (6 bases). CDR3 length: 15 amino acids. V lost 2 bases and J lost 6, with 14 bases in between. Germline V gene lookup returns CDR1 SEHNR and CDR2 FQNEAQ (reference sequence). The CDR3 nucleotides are TGTGCCAGCAGCTTAAACAGGGAACCGTTCAATGAGCAGTTCTTC. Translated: CASSLNREPFNEQFF.

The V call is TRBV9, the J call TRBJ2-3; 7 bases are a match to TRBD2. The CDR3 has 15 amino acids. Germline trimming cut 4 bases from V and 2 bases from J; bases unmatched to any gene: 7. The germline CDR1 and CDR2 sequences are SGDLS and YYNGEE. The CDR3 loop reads CASSLRDYFTDTQYF. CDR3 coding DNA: TGTGCCAGCAGCCTAAGGGACTATTTCACAGATACGCAGTATTTT.

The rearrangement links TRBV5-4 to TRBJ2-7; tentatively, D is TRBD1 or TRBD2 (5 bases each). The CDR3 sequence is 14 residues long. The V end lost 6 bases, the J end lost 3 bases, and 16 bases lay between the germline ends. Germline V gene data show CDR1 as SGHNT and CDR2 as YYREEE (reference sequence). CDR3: CASKGETVDYEQYF. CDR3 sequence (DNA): TGTGCCAGCAAGGGAGAGACAGTCGACTACGAGCAGTACTTC.

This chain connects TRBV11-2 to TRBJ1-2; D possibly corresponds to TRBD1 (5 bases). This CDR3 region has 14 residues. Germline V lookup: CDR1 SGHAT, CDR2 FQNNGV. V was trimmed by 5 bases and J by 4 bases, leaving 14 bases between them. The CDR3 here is CASSGEQAGYGYTF. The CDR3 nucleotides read TGTGCCAGCAGCGGAGAACAGGCAGGCTATGGCTACACCTTC.

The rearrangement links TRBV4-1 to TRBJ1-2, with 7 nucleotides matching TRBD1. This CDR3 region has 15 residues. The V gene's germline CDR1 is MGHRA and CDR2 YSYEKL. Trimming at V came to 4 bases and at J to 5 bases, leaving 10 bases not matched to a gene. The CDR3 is CASSRDGTDFYGYTF. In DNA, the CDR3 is TGCGCCAGCAGCCGGGACGGGACAGATTTTTATGGCTACACCTTC.

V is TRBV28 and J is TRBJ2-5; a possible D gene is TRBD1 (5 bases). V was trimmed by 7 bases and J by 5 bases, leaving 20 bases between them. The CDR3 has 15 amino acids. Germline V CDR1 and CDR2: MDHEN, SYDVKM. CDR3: CASTIGQGAWETQYF. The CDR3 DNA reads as TGTGCCAGCACCATAGGACAAGGGGCTTGGGAGACCCAGTACTTC.

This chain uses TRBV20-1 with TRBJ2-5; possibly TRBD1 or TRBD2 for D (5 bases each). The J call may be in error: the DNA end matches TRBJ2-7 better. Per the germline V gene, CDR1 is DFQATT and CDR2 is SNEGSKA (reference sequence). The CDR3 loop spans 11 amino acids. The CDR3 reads CSARGGYEQYF. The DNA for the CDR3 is TGCAGTGCTAGAGGGGGGTACGAGCAGTACTTC.